A selection of T cell receptor beta chains follows, all from one sample in a study of T cell responses to AZD1222 COVID-19 vaccine. This table comes from immunoSEQ multiplex PCR, and its TCRdb copy is limited to in-frame clones, with some not included. Here the sample spans 140,000 to 150,000 clones, just over 85% being singletons. The specimen comprised peripheral blood, sampled 28 days after the second AZD1222 dose. These receptors were taken from an adult who received the AZD1222 COVID-19 vaccine. CDR3s include the opening cysteine and the closing phenylalanine or tryptophan. A D gene is named only where the DNA matches it firmly. Part of the rows lack a size; the others show once, few, many or a class for expanded clones.

>TRBJ2-1|TRBV10-2|.|.
CASSDRYRSSYNEQFF
TGCGCCAGCAGTGATCGTTATCGGAGCTCCTACAATGAGCAGTTCTTC
>TRBJ2-3|TRBV29-1|.|.
CSVDQGTDTQYF
TGCAGCGTTGATCAGGGCACAGATACGCAGTATTTT
>TRBJ1-2|TRBV5-4|.|.
CASRPEGGGDYGYTF
TGTGCCAGCAGACCGGAGGGGGGAGGGGACTATGGCTACACCTTC
>TRBJ2-2|TRBV4-2|TRBD2|.
CASSQDWLAGNTGELFF
TGTGCCAGCAGCCAAGATTGGCTAGCGGGGAACACCGGGGAGCTGTTTTTT
>TRBJ1-6|TRBV6-4|.|.
CASSEQGRNSPLHF
TGTGCCAGCAGTGAACAGGGAAGGAATTCACCCCTCCACTTT
>TRBJ1-2|TRBV24-1|.|.
CATSPDGYGYTF
TGTGCCACCAGTCCGGACGGCTATGGCTACACCTTC
>TRBJ2-7|TRBV11-3|TRBD1|.
CASSFQQGYEQYF
TGTGCCAGCAGCTTCCAACAGGGGTACGAGCAGTACTTC
>TRBJ2-1|TRBV7-9|.|.
CASSPKRDFQLTYNEQFF
TGTGCCAGCAGCCCGAAGAGGGACTTCCAGTTGACCTACAATGAGCAGTTCTTC
>TRBJ2-7|TRBV30|.|.
CAWSVGGSSYEQYF
TGTGCCTGGAGTGTAGGGGGAAGCTCCTACGAGCAGTACTTC
>TRBJ2-5|TRBV11-2|TRBD2|.
CASTPRGTSGRYETQYF
TGTGCCAGCACCCCACGGGGGACTAGCGGGAGGTATGAGACCCAGTACTTC
>TRBJ2-7|TRBV12-3/TRBV12-4|.|.
CASLGDYEQYF
TGTGCCAGCCTTGGGGACTACGAGCAGTACTTC
>TRBJ2-2|TRBV6-5|TRBD1|.
CATTSRQGDGELFF
TGTGCCACCACCTCTAGACAGGGGGACGGGGAGCTGTTTTTT
>TRBJ2-7|TRBV7-9|.|few
CASSLGVYEQYF
TGTGCCAGCAGCTTAGGTGTATACGAGCAGTACTTC
>TRBJ2-5|TRBV3-1/TRBV3-2|.|.
CASSQDRQATQYF
TGTGCCAGCAGCCAAGATAGACAGGCTACCCAGTACTTC
>TRBJ2-1|TRBV28|.|.
CASSSLWGYGQFF
TGTGCCAGCAGTAGCCTTTGGGGTTATGGGCAGTTCTTC
>TRBJ1-6|TRBV5-8|.|.
CASSFWSDNSPLHF
TGTGCCAGCAGCTTTTGGTCAGATAATTCACCCCTCCACTTT
>TRBJ1-5|TRBV3-1/TRBV3-2|TRBD1|.
CASSLRGAAPRHPQHF
TGTGCCAGCAGCCTCAGGGGGGCCGCTCCTCGTCATCCCCAGCATTTT
>TRBJ2-1|TRBV27|TRBD1|.
CASTQGAEEWREQFF
TGTGCCAGCACCCAGGGGGCTGAGGAATGGCGTGAGCAGTTCTTC
>TRBJ2-1|TRBV4-1|.|.
CASSQGGATYNEQFF
TGCGCCAGCAGCCAGGGGGGGGCCACCTACAATGAGCAGTTCTTC
>TRBJ2-3|TRBV29-1|.|.
CSVGSDTQYF
TGCAGCGTTGGATCCGATACGCAGTATTTT
>TRBJ2-3|TRBV19|TRBD1|.
CASSTPGQGGDTQYF
TGTGCCAGTAGCACGCCGGGACAGGGGGGAGATACGCAGTATTTT
>TRBJ1-1|TRBV19|TRBD1|.
CASSIRQGMNTEAFF
TGTGCCAGTAGTATTCGACAGGGGATGAACACTGAAGCTTTCTTT
>TRBJ1-5|TRBV12-3/TRBV12-4|.|.
CASRFEAQPQHF
TGTGCCAGCCGCTTTGAGGCCCAGCCCCAGCATTTT
>TRBJ1-6|TRBV19|.|.
CASSIGTNNSPLHF
TGTGCCAGTAGTATCGGGACCAATAATTCACCCCTCCACTTT
>TRBJ2-4|TRBV5-4|.|.
CASRTRLENIQYF
TGTGCCAGCAGGACCCGACTTGAAAACATTCAGTACTTC
>TRBJ2-1|TRBV11-1|.|.
CASSSPSGALYNEQFF
TGTGCCAGCAGTTCCCCCTCGGGGGCCCTTTACAATGAGCAGTTCTTC
>TRBJ2-7|TRBV11-2|.|.
CASSLGAREQYF
TGTGCCAGCAGCCTGGGGGCGAGGGAGCAGTACTTC
>TRBJ2-2|TRBV24-1|.|.
CATSDWEGNANTGELFF
TGTGCCACCAGTGATTGGGAAGGAAACGCGAACACCGGGGAGCTGTTTTTT
>TRBJ1-4|TRBV4-2|TRBD1|few
CASSQATGPNEKLFF
TGTGCCAGCAGCCAAGCGACAGGGCCTAATGAAAAACTGTTTTTT
>TRBJ1-2|TRBV25-1|TRBD1|.
CASTGTGLYGYTF
TGTGCCAGCACCGGGACAGGGCTCTATGGCTACACCTTC
>TRBJ2-7|TRBV5-1|.|.
CASSLTGSYEQYF
TGCGCCAGCAGCTTGACAGGTTCCTACGAGCAGTACTTC
>TRBJ2-7|TRBV30|.|once
CAWSPPLWARTEQYF
TGTGCCTGGAGTCCCCCTTTGTGGGCGCGGACCGAGCAGTACTTC
>TRBJ1-5|TRBV6-4|.|.
CASSPEGGNQPQHF
TGTGCCAGCAGTCCAGAAGGGGGCAATCAGCCCCAGCATTTT
>TRBJ2-1|TRBV10-3|.|.
CAIGSLSNNEQFF
TGTGCCATCGGGAGCCTCTCAAACAATGAGCAGTTCTTC
>TRBJ2-1|TRBV30|.|.
CAWRGGHVYDEQFF
TGTGCCTGGCGTGGGGGCCACGTCTACGATGAGCAGTTCTTC